This T cell receptor beta chain originates from a study of blood T cell repertoires in COVID-19. Study overall: COVID-19 samples collected from the United States, Italy and Spain covered acute and convalescent phases. Sample material is recorded as cDNA or gDNA derived from T cells, B-cell-depleted T cells, or PBMCs.

Per the original data handling: The authors estimated nucleated cell counts from reference gene primer amplification. Method: immunoSEQ multiplex PCR; TCRdb's copy keeps in-frame clones and lacks some. V and J calls and clone size are as listed in that table; D and trimming were resolved from the DNA. The table lists over 150,000 clones, around 84% of them singletons, with about 7% in the top ten. V lost 1 base to trimming and J lost 2 bases, with 14 bases between them. The CDR3 runs to 16 residues. The germline V gene encodes CDR1 LGHNA and CDR2 YSLEER. Sequenced: peripheral blood. This receptor was obtained from a man aged 50 to 59 with active or convalescent COVID-19. The gene calls are TRBV4-3 and TRBJ1-2; a weak D match, TRBD1 (6 bases). CDR3 region: CASSQAHGQGNYGYTF. For the CDR3, the DNA is TGCGCCAGCAGCCAAGCCCATGGTCAGGGGAACTATGGCTACACCTTC.